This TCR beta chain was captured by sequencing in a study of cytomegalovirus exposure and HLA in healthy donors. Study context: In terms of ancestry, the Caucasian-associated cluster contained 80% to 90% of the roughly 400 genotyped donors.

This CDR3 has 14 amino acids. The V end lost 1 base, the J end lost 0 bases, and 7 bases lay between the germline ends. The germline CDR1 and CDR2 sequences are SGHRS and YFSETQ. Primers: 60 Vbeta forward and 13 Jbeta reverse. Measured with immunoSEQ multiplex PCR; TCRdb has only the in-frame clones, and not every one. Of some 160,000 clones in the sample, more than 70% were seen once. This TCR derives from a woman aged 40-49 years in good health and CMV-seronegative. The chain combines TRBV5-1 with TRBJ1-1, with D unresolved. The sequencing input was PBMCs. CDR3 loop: CASSLNTVNTEAFF. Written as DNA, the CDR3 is TGCGCCAGCAGCTTGAATACGGTGAACACTGAAGCTTTCTTT. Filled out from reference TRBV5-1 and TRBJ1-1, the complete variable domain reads KAGVTQTPRYLIKTRGQQVTLSCSPISGHRSVSWYQQTPGQGLQFLFEYFSETQRNKGNFPGRFSGRQFSNSRSEMNVSTLELGDSALYLCASSLNTVNTEAFFGQGTRLTVV.